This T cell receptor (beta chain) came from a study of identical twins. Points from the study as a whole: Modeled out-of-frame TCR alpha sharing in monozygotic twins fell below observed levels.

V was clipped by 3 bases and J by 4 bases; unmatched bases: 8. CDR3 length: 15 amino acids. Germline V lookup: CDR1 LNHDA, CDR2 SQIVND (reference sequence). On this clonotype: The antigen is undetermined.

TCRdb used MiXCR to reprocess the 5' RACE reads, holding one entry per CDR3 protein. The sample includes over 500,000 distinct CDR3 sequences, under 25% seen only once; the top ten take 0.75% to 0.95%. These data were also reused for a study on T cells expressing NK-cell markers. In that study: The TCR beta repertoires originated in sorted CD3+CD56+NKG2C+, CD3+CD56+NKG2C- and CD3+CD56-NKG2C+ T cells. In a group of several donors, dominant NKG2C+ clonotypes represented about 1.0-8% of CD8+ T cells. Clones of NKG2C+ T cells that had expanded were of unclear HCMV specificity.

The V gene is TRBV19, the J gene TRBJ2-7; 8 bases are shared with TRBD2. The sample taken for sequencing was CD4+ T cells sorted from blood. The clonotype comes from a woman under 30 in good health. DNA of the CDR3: TGTGCCAGTAGTATCGCTCCCGGGACTAGTTACGAGCAGTACTTC. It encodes CASSIAPGTSYEQYF.